The T cell receptor (beta chain) described here comes from a study of OX40 agonist ivuxolimab in advanced cancers. Germline-derived CDR1 and CDR2 are GTSNPN and SVGIG (reference sequence). The trim removed 1 base at V and 7 bases at J, leaving 6 bases unmatched. CDR3 size: 15 residues. Measured with immunoSEQ multiplex PCR; TCRdb has only the in-frame clones, and not every one. The table has about 64,000 clones, approximately 80% seen once; the top ten hold roughly 4.9%. The specimen was CD4+ or CD8+ T cells sorted from blood, collected in a trial of the OX40 agonist ivuxolimab. The chain has TRBV30 and TRBJ2-2; 10 bases align to TRBD2. This TCR derives from an adult with an advanced solid tumor such as melanoma, head and neck, liver or kidney cancer. The CDR3 nucleotides read TGTGCCTGGAGTGGGAAGGGACTAGCGTTCGGGGAGCTGTTTTTT. Amino acid sequence: CAWSGKGLAFGELFF. Full variable domain (missing parts from reference TRBV30 and TRBJ2-2): SQTIHQWPATLVQPVGSPLSLECTVEGTSNPNLYWYRQAAGRGLQLLFYSVGIGQISSEVPQNLSASRPQDRQFILSSKKLLLSDSGFYLCAWSGKGLAFGELFFGEGSRLTVL.